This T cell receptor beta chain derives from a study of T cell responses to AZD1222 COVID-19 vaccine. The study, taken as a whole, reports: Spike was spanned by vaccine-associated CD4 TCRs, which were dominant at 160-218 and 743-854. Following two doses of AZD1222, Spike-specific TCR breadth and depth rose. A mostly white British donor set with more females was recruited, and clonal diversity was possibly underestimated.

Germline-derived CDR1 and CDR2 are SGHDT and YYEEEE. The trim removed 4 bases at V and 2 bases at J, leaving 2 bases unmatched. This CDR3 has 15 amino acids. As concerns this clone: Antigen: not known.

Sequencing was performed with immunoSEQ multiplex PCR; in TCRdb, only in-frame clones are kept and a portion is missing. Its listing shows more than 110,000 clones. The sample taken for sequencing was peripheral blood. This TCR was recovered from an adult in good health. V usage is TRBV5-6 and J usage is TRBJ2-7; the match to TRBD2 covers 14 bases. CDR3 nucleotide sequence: TGTGCCAGCAGCCGGACTAGCGGGGGGACCTACGAGCAGTACTTC. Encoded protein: CASSRTSGGTYEQYF.